This is a list of T cell receptor beta chains from one sample in a study of OX40 agonist ivuxolimab in advanced cancers. The method was immunoSEQ multiplex PCR; TCRdb's version includes in-frame clones alone and lacks a portion of them. In the table there are about 42,000 clones, approximately 86% of which are singletons. The starting material was CD4+ or CD8+ T cells sorted from blood, obtained in a trial of the OX40 agonist ivuxolimab. These receptors all stem from an adult with an advanced solid tumor such as melanoma, head and neck, liver or kidney cancer. Each CDR3 is given with its conserved first and last residue. Fields, in order: D gene, clone size, V gene, J gene, CDR3 DNA, CDR3 protein. The D gene is left open where the match is weak. Size tells how often a clone was seen (once, few, many) or the class of an expanded clone, and some rows leave it out.

>TRBD2|once|TRBV13|TRBJ2-1
TGTGCCAGCAGCTCGTTAGCGGGGGAAAACAATGAGCAGTTCTTC
CASSSLAGENNEQFF
>TRBD1|-|TRBV6-5|TRBJ1-2
TGTGCCAGCAGTTACTCGACAGGGGCTCCCTATGGCTACACCTTC
CASSYSTGAPYGYTF
>TRBD1|-|TRBV5-6|TRBJ2-5
TGTGCCAGCAGCCTGAGACAGGGTGGATTAGAGACCCAGTACTTC
CASSLRQGGLETQYF
>-|-|TRBV6-6|TRBJ2-2
TGTGCCAGCACTCTCCGCGGGGTTGGGGAGCTGTTTTTT
CASTLRGVGELFF
>-|-|TRBV4-1|TRBJ2-1
TGCGCCAGCAAGAGACACGAGAGCTCCTACAATGAGCAGTTCTTC
CASKRHESSYNEQFF
>-|-|TRBV18|TRBJ2-7
TGTGCCAGCTCACCGTCTGATCCTAAGAGCTCCTACGAGCAGTACTTC
CASSPSDPKSSYEQYF
>-|-|TRBV4-3|TRBJ2-3
TGCGCCAGCAGTTCCGGGACCCTCGATACGCAGTATTTT
CASSSGTLDTQYF
>-|-|TRBV18|TRBJ2-5
TGTGCCAGCTCACCACCGGGCAGTGAGACCCAGTACTTC
CASSPPGSETQYF
>-|-|TRBV5-1|TRBJ2-3
TGCGCCAGCAGCTTGGTGGGCGGCAGCAGGGATACGCAGTATTTT
CASSLVGGSRDTQYF
>-|few|TRBV15|TRBJ1-2
TGTGCCACCAGCAGAGATGGTACGTCCAGGGAAGGAGGCTACACCTTC
CATSRDGTSREGGYTF
>-|-|TRBV29-1|TRBJ1-4
TGCAGCGTTGAAGATGGCGGGGAAAAACTGTTTTTT
CSVEDGGEKLFF
>-|-|TRBV7-9|TRBJ1-2
TGTGCCAGCAGCTTAGGGAGTATAGGGGAAAACTATGGCTACACCTTC
CASSLGSIGENYGYTF
>-|-|TRBV4-1|TRBJ1-5
TGCGCCAGCAGCCAAAGGGGGATAAGCAATCAGCCCCAGCATTTT
CASSQRGISNQPQHF
>-|-|TRBV4-1|TRBJ1-5
TGCGCCAGCAGCTCGGACACAGTGATCCCGGCCCAGCATTTT
CASSSDTVIPAQHF
>-|medium-sized|TRBV10-3|TRBJ2-2
TGTGCCATCAGTGAGTCGCCCGGATATGACACCGGGGAGCTGTTTTTT
CAISESPGYDTGELFF
>-|-|TRBV19|TRBJ2-1
TGTGCCAGTAGTAGTTTATCGCATGAGCAGTTCTTC
CASSSLSHEQFF
>-|-|TRBV9|TRBJ1-1
TGTGCCAGCAGCGTAGGGGTAGGGGAAGCTTTCTTT
CASSVGVGEAFF
>-|-|TRBV27|TRBJ1-5
TGTGCCAGCAGTTCGGCGAGGGGGAGAACGCCCCAGCATTTT
CASSSARGRTPQHF
>-|-|TRBV6-6|TRBJ1-3
TGTGCCAGCAGTAAGGGTTTCTCTGGAAACACCATATATTTT
CASSKGFSGNTIYF
>TRBD2|-|TRBV9|TRBJ2-3
TGTGCCAGCAGCGTAGCTCCGGGGGGGGCCCCAGATACGCAGTATTTT
CASSVAPGGAPDTQYF
>TRBD1|-|TRBV28|TRBJ2-7
TGTGCCAGCAGTTTATGGGGGGACAGGGTGGACGGGCAGTACTTC
CASSLWGDRVDGQYF
>-|-|TRBV28|TRBJ2-7
TGTGCCAGCAGTAACTACGAGCAGTACTTC
CASSNYEQYF
>-|-|TRBV29-1|TRBJ2-7
TGCAGCGTTGAAGTCCCGGACAGAGATTTCTACGAGCAGTACTTC
CSVEVPDRDFYEQYF
>-|-|TRBV5-1|TRBJ2-3
TGCGCCAGCAGCTTGTTAGGGGTCCGTGGGACAGATACGCAGTATTTT
CASSLLGVRGTDTQYF
>TRBD1|-|TRBV5-1|TRBJ1-1
TGCGCCAGCAGCCCTCGGACAGGGTCTGAAGCTTTCTTT
CASSPRTGSEAFF
>-|-|TRBV7-9|TRBJ1-2
TGTGCCAGCAGCTCCGACTACACCGTTTTCGGCTACACCTTC
CASSSDYTVFGYTF
>TRBD1|-|TRBV7-9|TRBJ1-2
TGTGCCTCCGAGGGACAGGGGACCTATGGCTACACCTTC
CASEGQGTYGYTF
>TRBD1|-|TRBV7-6|TRBJ2-2
TGTGCCAGCAGCTTAAAGGACAGGGGGCGGGCCGGGGAGCTGTTTTTT
CASSLKDRGRAGELFF
>TRBD2|-|TRBV27|TRBJ2-1
TGTGCCAGCAGCTCCGGGACTAGCGGGAAGAATGAGCAGTTCTTC
CASSSGTSGKNEQFF
>-|few|TRBV19|TRBJ1-4
TGTGCCAGTAGTAGTGCCAGGGTGAACGAAAAACTGTTTTTT
CASSSARVNEKLFF
>-|few|TRBV5-1|TRBJ2-3
TGCGCCAGCAGCTTGGACTTGGACAGCCCTTCGCCAGATACGCAGTATTTT
CASSLDLDSPSPDTQYF
>-|-|TRBV11-1|TRBJ2-5
TGTGCCAGCAGCTTAGCCCCTGGTGAGACCCAGTACTTC
CASSLAPGETQYF
>-|-|TRBV30|TRBJ1-2
TGTGCCTGGAGGGAAGGACATGGCTACACCTTC
CAWREGHGYTF
>-|-|TRBV7-9|TRBJ1-1
TGTGCCAGCAGCCCCCTGGAAGGGGGAAACACTGAAGCTTTCTTT
CASSPLEGGNTEAFF
>TRBD1|-|TRBV29-1|TRBJ2-5
TGCAGCTGGAAACAAGCCCGGGGACAGGGGATCCGAGAGACCCAGTACTTC
CSWKQARGQGIRETQYF
>-|-|TRBV5-6|TRBJ2-5
TGTGCCAGCAACAGGACCGCGTACCAAGAGACCCAGTACTTC
CASNRTAYQETQYF
>-|few|TRBV9|TRBJ1-5
TGTGCCAGCAGCGTAGAGGGGGGATTAAATCAGCCCCAGCATTTT
CASSVEGGLNQPQHF
>-|-|TRBV27|TRBJ2-7
TGTGCCAGCAGTTTTGTCCAAAGCTCCTACGAGCAGTACTTC
CASSFVQSSYEQYF
>-|-|TRBV9|TRBJ2-1
TGTGCCAGCAGCGCCAAGGACAATGAGCAGTTCTTC
CASSAKDNEQFF
>TRBD2|once|TRBV14|TRBJ2-1
TGTGCCAGCAGCCAGCCCCAGCGGGGGGCACTCTACAATGAGCAGTTCTTC
CASSQPQRGALYNEQFF
>-|-|TRBV5-1|TRBJ1-2
TGCGCCAGCAGCCTGGAAAAGAGATCGGATGGCTACACCTTC
CASSLEKRSDGYTF
>-|once|TRBV27|TRBJ1-5
TGTGCCAGCAGCCGGGCAGGGAGCAATCAGCCCCAGCATTTT
CASSRAGSNQPQHF
>-|-|TRBV7-7|TRBJ2-1
TGTGCTAGCAAGCAGGGCCTATGGTACACCTACAATGAGCAGTTCTTC
CASKQGLWYTYNEQFF
>TRBD2|-|TRBV2|TRBJ2-1
TGTGCCAGCAGGCCTAGCGGGGGGACAAGCTCCTACAATGAGCAGTTCTTC
CASRPSGGTSSYNEQFF
>-|-|TRBV4-3|TRBJ1-6
TGCGCCAGCAGCCAAGACGTCTGGGAAGTCAAATGGTCACCCCTCCACTTT
CASSQDVWEVKWSPLHF
>-|-|TRBV21-1|TRBJ2-7
TGTGCCAGCAGCAAAGGGCAGGGGTACGAGCAGTACTTC
CASSKGQGYEQYF
>TRBD1|-|TRBV5-4|TRBJ1-2
TGTGCCAGCAGCTTTAGGGAGGGGGCGGATTTTGGCTACACCTTC
CASSFREGADFGYTF
>-|-|TRBV2|TRBJ1-2
TGTGCCAGTCTGGGGGGGCGCGTTAACTATGGCTACACCTTC
CASLGGRVNYGYTF
>TRBD2|once|TRBV9|TRBJ2-5
TGTGCCAGCAGCGTAGGTAGCGGGGGGGCCGGGGAGACCCAGTACTTC
CASSVGSGGAGETQYF
>-|once|TRBV5-4|TRBJ2-7
TGTGCCAGCAGCCGAAACAGAGCTTGGGACGAGCAGTACTTC
CASSRNRAWDEQYF
>-|few|TRBV7-8|TRBJ1-5
TGTGCCAGCAGCACGGCTGGGGGGGTTTACGGCAATCAGCCCCAGCATTTT
CASSTAGGVYGNQPQHF
>-|once|TRBV7-9|TRBJ1-2
TGTGCCAGCATCGACGGGGGGATGAATGGCTACACCTTC
CASIDGGMNGYTF
>-|-|TRBV2|TRBJ1-5
TGTGCCAGCAGTGAGCCGAGCAATCAGCCCCAGCATTTT
CASSEPSNQPQHF
>-|-|TRBV6-6|TRBJ2-7
TGTGCCAGCAGTTACAAGTTCCCCTTCTACGAGCAGTACTTC
CASSYKFPFYEQYF
>-|-|TRBV15|TRBJ1-4
TGTGCCACCAGCACAATGGGAACTAATGAAAAACTGTTTTTT
CATSTMGTNEKLFF